This passage covers 6 T cell receptor beta chains from one sample sequenced in a study of blood T cell repertoires in COVID-19. Sequencing used immunoSEQ multiplex PCR; TCRdb keeps in-frame clones, though not all of them. The sample shows under 300,000 clones, approximately 88% of them seen only once. The sample consisted of peripheral blood. The receptors derive from a woman between 40 and 55 years old who had recovered from COVID-19.

This clone showed up just once. J is TRBJ2-1 and V is TRBV6-5, with TRBD1 matching over 8 bases. The germline V gene has CDR1 MNHEY and CDR2 SVGAGI. Trimming removed 2 bases from V and 4 bases from J; junction bases left unmatched: 7. The CDR3 consists of 16 residues. The CDR3 loop is CASSYGGQGLYNEQFF. CDR3 sequence (DNA): TGTGCCAGCAGTTACGGAGGACAGGGATTATACAATGAGCAGTTCTTC.

Only one count was recorded for this clone. The chain uses TRBV7-2 and TRBJ2-7; 7 positions agree with TRBD2. The length of the CDR3 is 13 residues. Germline CDR1 is SGHTA and CDR2 is FQGNSA. Trimming took 3 bases from V and 3 from J; bases not matched to a gene: 2. This CDR3 is CASSFAGVYEQYF. The CDR3 DNA follows: TGTGCCAGCAGCTTTGCGGGAGTCTACGAGCAGTACTTC. Using reference TRBV7-2 and TRBJ2-7 for the parts outside the CDR3, the full variable domain is GAGVSQSPSNKVTEKGKDVELRCDPISGHTALYWYRQSLGQGLEFLIYFQGNSAPDKSGLPSDRFSAERTGGSVSTLTIQRTQQEDSAVYLCASSFAGVYEQYFGPGTRLTVT.

The gene calls are TRBV5-1 and TRBJ2-3, with TRBD2 as a possible D gene (6 bases). Germline V gives CDR1 SGHRS, CDR2 YFSETQ. CDR3 length: 16 residues. The ends were cut back, 2 bases at V and 4 bases at J, with 17 bases in the middle. CDR3 nucleotide sequence: TGCGCCAGCAGCTTAACTACTAGCCACGCATCAGATACGCAGTATTTT. Encoded protein: CASSLTTSHASDTQYF.

The rearrangement uses TRBV4-2 and TRBJ1-1; 9 bases map to TRBD1. J gave up 0 bases and V 0 bases, and 8 bases lay outside the gene matches. This CDR3 contains 18 residues. Germline V gene lookup returns CDR1 LGHNA and CDR2 YNFKEQ. The CDR3 spells CASSQEGNGQGLNTEAFF. CDR3 sequence (DNA): TGTGCCAGCAGCCAAGAAGGTAATGGACAGGGGTTGAACACTGAAGCTTTCTTT.

The rearrangement joins TRBV19 to TRBJ1-1; weak D call: TRBD1 (6 bases). The CDR3 contains 16 residues. Germline assignment: CDR1 LNHDA and CDR2 SQIVND (reference sequence). The V gene lost 5 bases and the J gene lost 0 bases, with 16 bases spanning the gap. CDR3 nucleotides: TGTGCCAGTAGTGGCACAGGGTTCACGCTGAACACTGAAGCTTTCTTT. This sequence encodes CASSGTGFTLNTEAFF.

The chain has TRBV19 and TRBJ1-2; 7 bases match TRBD1. The CDR3 spans 14 residues. Germline V gene lookup returns CDR1 LNHDA and CDR2 SQIVND (reference sequence). V dropped 9 bases and J dropped 8; count of bases not matched to a gene: 15. CDR3 residues: CASRRDRSMYGYTF. The CDR3 nucleotides read TGTGCCAGCAGGCGGGACAGATCTATGTACGGCTACACCTTC.